This TCR beta chain comes out of a study of blood T cell repertoires in COVID-19. Background on the study: The cDNA or gDNA used as material had been derived from T cells, B-cell-depleted T cells, or PBMCs.

This table comes from immunoSEQ multiplex PCR, and its TCRdb copy is limited to in-frame clones, with some not included. The table lists under 200,000 clones, 75% to 85% of them singletons. V was clipped by 5 bases and J by 3 bases, with 11 bases between them. CDR3 length: 13 residues. The germline CDR1 and CDR2 sequences are MNHEY and SVGAGI. The sample was peripheral blood. V usage is TRBV6-5 and J usage is TRBJ2-7; tentative D call: TRBD1 (5 bases). The receptor comes from a human donor in a cohort sampled during active COVID-19. CDR3 sequence reads: CASSRQWSYEQYF. The CDR3 DNA sequence: TGTGCCAGCAGTCGACAGTGGAGCTACGAGCAGTACTTC.